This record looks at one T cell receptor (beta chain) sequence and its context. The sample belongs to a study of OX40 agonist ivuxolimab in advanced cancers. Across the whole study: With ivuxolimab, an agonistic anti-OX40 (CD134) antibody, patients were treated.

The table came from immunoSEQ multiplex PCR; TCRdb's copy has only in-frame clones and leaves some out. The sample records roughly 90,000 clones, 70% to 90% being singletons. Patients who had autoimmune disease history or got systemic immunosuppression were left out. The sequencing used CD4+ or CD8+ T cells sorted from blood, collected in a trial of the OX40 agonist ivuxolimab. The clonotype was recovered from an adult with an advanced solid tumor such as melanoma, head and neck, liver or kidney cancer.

The CDR3 loop reads CASSPTSNQPQHF. The CDR3 nucleotides read TGTGCCAGCAGTCCGACAAGCAATCAGCCCCAGCATTTT. The chain joins TRBV27 to TRBJ1-5; D unresolved. The germline V gene encodes CDR1 MNHEY and CDR2 SMNVEV (reference sequence). The CDR3 sequence is 13 residues long. The V gene lost 5 bases and the J gene lost 1 base, with 6 bases spanning the gap.